The entry that follows covers one TCR beta chain sequence. The treatment was: some 20 received Ad26.COV2.S at low or high dose, single or two shots; roughly five received placebo; per-sample allocation not given. The samples were gathered on day 63 after the first injection of vaccine or placebo. The sample is drawn from a study of Ad26.COV2.S vaccination and SARS-CoV-2 variants. Study background: Donor allocation was to the COV1001 Ad26.COV2.S trial arm. Doses of Ad26.COV2.S were injected into muscle once or twice, 56 days apart.

Sequenced by immunoSEQ multiplex PCR; TCRdb stores in-frame clones only, minus some. The data show more than 300,000 clones, over 80% seen once. V dropped 4 bases and J dropped 0 bases, with 3 bases sitting between them. Germline V gene sequence: CDR1 LGHDT, CDR2 YNNKEL (reference sequence). The CDR3 is made up of 12 amino acids. This chain links TRBV3-1 (or the pseudogene TRBV3-2) with TRBJ2-5; D is unclear. The specimen comprised peripheral blood, sampled in a trial of Ad26.COV2.S vaccine versus placebo. The receptor's source is a person between 18 and 60 years old who received the Ad26.COV2.S COVID-19 vaccine or a placebo. In DNA, the CDR3 is TGTGCCAGCAGCCCGAACCAAGAGACCCAGTACTTC. Its protein product is CASSPNQETQYF.